A selection of T cell receptor beta chains follows, all from one sample in a study of identical twins' blood T cells. TCRdb re-called the 5' RACE reads through MiXCR, storing one row per CDR3 protein. The table lists 400,000 or so distinct CDR3 sequences, roughly 28% of them singletons, with about 6% in the top ten. The material sequenced was PBMCs. These receptor sequences come from a woman between 18 and 50 years old in good health. Each CDR3 is given with its conserved first and last residue. Each record gives: D gene, J gene, clone size, V gene, CDR3 protein, CDR3 DNA. A D gene is named only where the DNA matches it firmly. Expanded clones get a size class; other rows say once, few or many, or leave the size out.

d_gene: .; j_gene: TRBJ1-6; abundance: .; v_gene: TRBV2; CDR3aa: CASSKSLGTVYNSPLHF; CDR3nt: TGTGCCAGCAGCAAGTCCCTGGGGACCGTGTATAATTCACCCCTCCACTTT
d_gene: .; j_gene: TRBJ1-1; abundance: few; v_gene: TRBV10-3; CDR3aa: CAISLGGNTEAFF; CDR3nt: TGTGCCATCAGTCTGGGTGGGAACACTGAAGCTTTCTTT
d_gene: .; j_gene: TRBJ2-2; abundance: .; v_gene: TRBV7-9; CDR3aa: CASSLAQAGHTGELFF; CDR3nt: TGTGCCAGCAGCTTAGCGCAGGCAGGCCACACCGGGGAGCTGTTTTTT
d_gene: TRBD2; j_gene: TRBJ2-2; abundance: few; v_gene: TRBV4-1; CDR3aa: CASSLLPLAANTGELFF; CDR3nt: TGCGCCAGCAGCCTACTACCACTAGCGGCGAACACCGGGGAGCTGTTTTTT
d_gene: .; j_gene: TRBJ1-2; abundance: .; v_gene: TRBV27; CDR3aa: CASSSQSGGVGYTF; CDR3nt: TGTGCCAGCAGTTCCCAAAGCGGAGGGGTTGGCTACACCTTC
d_gene: .; j_gene: TRBJ1-4; abundance: .; v_gene: TRBV7-2; CDR3aa: CASSLAVTAEKLFF; CDR3nt: TGTGCCAGCAGCTTGGCTGTGACAGCCGAAAAACTGTTTTTT
d_gene: TRBD1; j_gene: TRBJ1-4; abundance: few; v_gene: TRBV20-1; CDR3aa: CSARGTGNEKLFF; CDR3nt: TGCAGTGCTAGAGGGACAGGGAATGAAAAACTGTTTTTT
d_gene: TRBD1; j_gene: TRBJ1-2; abundance: few; v_gene: TRBV27; CDR3aa: CASRTGQANYGYTF; CDR3nt: TGTGCCAGCAGGACCGGACAGGCGAACTATGGCTACACCTTC
d_gene: .; j_gene: TRBJ1-1; abundance: many; v_gene: TRBV29-1; CDR3aa: CSVEVRGGLPEAFF; CDR3nt: TGCAGCGTTGAAGTTAGGGGCGGACTCCCCGAAGCTTTCTTT
d_gene: .; j_gene: TRBJ2-3; abundance: few; v_gene: TRBV5-1; CDR3aa: CASRFLARSSTDTQYF; CDR3nt: TGCGCCAGCAGGTTTCTAGCCCGGTCTAGCACAGATACGCAGTATTTT
d_gene: .; j_gene: TRBJ1-1; abundance: few; v_gene: TRBV5-1; CDR3aa: CASSQQQMNTEAFF; CDR3nt: TGCGCCAGCAGTCAACAGCAGATGAACACTGAAGCTTTCTTT
d_gene: .; j_gene: TRBJ1-6; abundance: few; v_gene: TRBV20-1; CDR3aa: CSARVESLLNSPLHF; CDR3nt: TGCAGTGCTAGAGTCGAGTCCCTTTTAAATTCACCCCTCCACTTT
d_gene: .; j_gene: TRBJ1-3; abundance: .; v_gene: TRBV19; CDR3aa: CASSAGTDTIYF; CDR3nt: TGTGCCAGTAGTGCAGGGACTGACACCATATATTTT
d_gene: TRBD1; j_gene: TRBJ1-4; abundance: .; v_gene: TRBV6-5; CDR3aa: CASKESPRGIHEKLFF; CDR3nt: TGTGCCAGCAAAGAAAGCCCCAGGGGGATACATGAAAAACTGTTTTTT
d_gene: .; j_gene: TRBJ1-1; abundance: .; v_gene: TRBV5-1; CDR3aa: CASSPSVAGDTEAFF; CDR3nt: TGCGCCAGCAGCCCCTCGGTCGCCGGGGACACTGAAGCTTTCTTT
d_gene: .; j_gene: TRBJ2-5; abundance: many; v_gene: TRBV9; CDR3aa: CASSVTGETQYF; CDR3nt: TGTGCCAGCAGCGTAACCGGAGAGACCCAGTACTTC
d_gene: .; j_gene: TRBJ2-7; abundance: .; v_gene: TRBV25-1; CDR3aa: CASEGGNYEQYF; CDR3nt: TGTGCCTCGGAGGGGGGGAATTACGAGCAGTACTTC
d_gene: .; j_gene: TRBJ1-1; abundance: few; v_gene: TRBV5-1; CDR3aa: CASSLEGIYTEAFF; CDR3nt: TGCGCCAGCAGCTTGGAAGGTATTTATACTGAAGCTTTCTTT
d_gene: .; j_gene: TRBJ1-2; abundance: few; v_gene: TRBV5-5; CDR3aa: CASIPVDGPNYGYTF; CDR3nt: TGTGCCAGCATCCCTGTGGACGGCCCTAACTATGGCTACACCTTC
d_gene: .; j_gene: TRBJ1-4; abundance: few; v_gene: TRBV20-1; CDR3aa: CSARDWGSNEKLFF; CDR3nt: TGCAGTGCTAGAGACTGGGGGAGTAATGAAAAACTGTTTTTT
d_gene: .; j_gene: TRBJ2-7; abundance: few; v_gene: TRBV19; CDR3aa: CASSIAGDSYEQYF; CDR3nt: TGTGCCAGTAGTATAGCGGGAGATTCCTACGAGCAGTACTTC
d_gene: .; j_gene: TRBJ1-1; abundance: .; v_gene: TRBV12-5; CDR3aa: CASGLVTENTEAFF; CDR3nt: TGTGCTAGTGGTTTGGTTACAGAGAACACTGAAGCTTTCTTT
d_gene: TRBD2; j_gene: TRBJ2-3; abundance: few; v_gene: TRBV20-1; CDR3aa: CSAGGLAGTDTQYF; CDR3nt: TGCAGTGCTGGGGGACTAGCGGGCACAGATACGCAGTATTTT
d_gene: .; j_gene: TRBJ1-5; abundance: few; v_gene: TRBV7-9; CDR3aa: CASSLGGKQPQHF; CDR3nt: TGTGCCAGCAGCTTAGGAGGGAAACAGCCCCAGCATTTT
d_gene: .; j_gene: TRBJ2-1; abundance: many; v_gene: TRBV29-1; CDR3aa: CSVLTSIHEQFF; CDR3nt: TGCAGCGTCTTGACTAGTATCCATGAGCAGTTCTTC
d_gene: TRBD2; j_gene: TRBJ2-3; abundance: .; v_gene: TRBV20-1; CDR3aa: CSARTSGRGGGDTQYF; CDR3nt: TGCAGTGCTCGGACTAGCGGGAGAGGAGGGGGAGATACGCAGTATTTT
d_gene: TRBD1; j_gene: TRBJ2-4; abundance: .; v_gene: TRBV20-1; CDR3aa: CSANKNRGRVENIQYF; CDR3nt: TGCAGTGCTAATAAAAACAGGGGGCGCGTGGAAAACATTCAGTACTTC
d_gene: .; j_gene: TRBJ2-7; abundance: few; v_gene: TRBV20-1; CDR3aa: CSAIGTTAYEQYF; CDR3nt: TGCAGTGCTATCGGGACAACAGCCTACGAGCAGTACTTC
d_gene: .; j_gene: TRBJ1-3; abundance: few; v_gene: TRBV14; CDR3aa: CASSQDDGARAGNTIYF; CDR3nt: TGTGCCAGCAGCCAAGACGACGGAGCCCGTGCTGGAAACACCATATATTTT
d_gene: .; j_gene: TRBJ1-2; abundance: many; v_gene: TRBV29-1; CDR3aa: CSVEVRTNYGYTF; CDR3nt: TGCAGCGTTGAAGTACGCACTAACTATGGCTACACCTTC
d_gene: TRBD1; j_gene: TRBJ1-5; abundance: few; v_gene: TRBV19; CDR3aa: CASEDRGLREPQHF; CDR3nt: TGTGCCAGTGAGGACAGGGGGTTGCGCGAGCCCCAGCATTTT
d_gene: .; j_gene: TRBJ2-3; abundance: many; v_gene: TRBV29-1; CDR3aa: CSVEPWNRADTQYF; CDR3nt: TGCAGCGTCGAGCCCTGGAATCGTGCGGATACGCAGTATTTT
d_gene: .; j_gene: TRBJ1-4; abundance: .; v_gene: TRBV5-1; CDR3aa: CASSWERTNEKLFF; CDR3nt: TGCGCCAGCAGCTGGGAGAGGACCAATGAAAAACTGTTTTTT
d_gene: .; j_gene: TRBJ2-3; abundance: many; v_gene: TRBV7-9; CDR3aa: CASSLPGTDTQYF; CDR3nt: TGTGCCAGCAGCTTACCGGGCACAGATACGCAGTATTTT
d_gene: .; j_gene: TRBJ2-7; abundance: many; v_gene: TRBV28; CDR3aa: CASSFLSYEQYF; CDR3nt: TGTGCCAGCAGTTTCCTATCCTACGAGCAGTACTTC
d_gene: .; j_gene: TRBJ2-7; abundance: .; v_gene: TRBV5-1; CDR3aa: CASSIAESSYEQYF; CDR3nt: TGCGCCAGCAGTATAGCGGAAAGCTCCTACGAGCAGTACTTC
d_gene: TRBD1; j_gene: TRBJ1-5; abundance: many; v_gene: TRBV13; CDR3aa: CASSFGTGGNQPQHF; CDR3nt: TGTGCCAGCAGCTTCGGGACAGGGGGAAATCAGCCCCAGCATTTT
d_gene: .; j_gene: TRBJ1-5; abundance: .; v_gene: TRBV19; CDR3aa: CASSMGQIYSNQPQHF; CDR3nt: TGTGCCAGTAGTATGGGTCAGATTTATAGCAATCAGCCCCAGCATTTT
d_gene: TRBD2; j_gene: TRBJ2-3; abundance: few; v_gene: TRBV5-6; CDR3aa: CASAKTSGGADTQYF; CDR3nt: TGTGCCAGCGCTAAAACTAGCGGGGGGGCAGATACGCAGTATTTT
d_gene: .; j_gene: TRBJ1-1; abundance: .; v_gene: TRBV28; CDR3aa: CASSPRDGVSEAFF; CDR3nt: TGTGCCAGCAGTCCGAGGGACGGAGTCTCTGAAGCTTTCTTT
d_gene: .; j_gene: TRBJ2-3; abundance: .; v_gene: TRBV7-2; CDR3aa: CASSYRWEITDTQYF; CDR3nt: TGTGCCAGCAGCTACAGATGGGAGATCACAGATACGCAGTATTTT